Following are 6 T cell receptor beta chains from one sample sequenced in a study of cytomegalovirus exposure and HLA in healthy donors. Use of 60 Vbeta and 13 Jbeta primers characterized the PCR. Clones were read by immunoSEQ multiplex PCR, and TCRdb kept only the in-frame ones, dropping some. The sample carries about 110,000 clones, about two thirds recorded once. Sequencing input: PBMCs. These receptor sequences come from a boy between 10 and 17 years old in good health and CMV-seronegative.

The chain is built from TRBV6-5 and TRBJ1-1, with TRBD1 as a possible D gene (5 bases). The CDR3 extends over 14 amino acids. Germline V gene lookup returns CDR1 MNHEY and CDR2 SVGAGI. Trimming took off 5 bases at V and 4 bases at J, with 14 bases between the two ends. CDR3 in amino acids: CASSTQVRSTEAFF. The DNA of the CDR3 is TGTGCCAGCAGTACACAGGTCCGAAGCACTGAAGCTTTCTTT.

This clone was recorded once. The rearrangement joins TRBV11-2 to TRBJ2-1; D may be TRBD1 (5 bases). This CDR3 has 15 residues. The germline V gene has CDR1 SGHAT and CDR2 FQNNGV. V lost 4 bases and J 4 bases, leaving 14 bases between the germline ends. CDR3 residues: CASSSRDRLYNEQFF. CDR3 sequence (DNA): TGTGCCAGCAGCTCGCGCGACAGACTGTACAATGAGCAGTTCTTC.

V usage is TRBV5-6 and J usage is TRBJ2-7; 11 positions agree with TRBD1. The V gene end was trimmed by 2 bases and the J gene end by 0 bases; junction bases not matched to a gene: 1. The CDR3 loop spans 15 amino acids. In germline, CDR1 is SGHDT, CDR2 YYEEEE. The CDR3, as DNA: TGTGCCAGCAGCTTCGGGACAGGGGGCTCCTACGAGCAGTACTTC. Translating gives CASSFGTGGSYEQYF.

The V and J genes are TRBV27 and TRBJ2-7; the D gene is possibly TRBD1 (5 bases). The CDR3 covers 13 residues. Germline V lookup: CDR1 MNHEY, CDR2 SMNVEV (reference sequence). Deletions cut 5 bases from V and 2 bases from J, with 10 bases between. This CDR3 is CASSTRQPYEQYF. CDR3 sequence (DNA): TGTGCCAGCAGTACTCGACAGCCCTACGAGCAGTACTTC.

The chain uses TRBV5-5 and TRBJ1-2, with 9 positions matching TRBD1. Unmatched junction bases numbered 11, after V lost 6 bases and J lost 8 bases. CDR3 length equals 14 residues. Germline lookup yields CDR1 SGHKS and CDR2 YYEKEE (reference sequence). Here the CDR3 DNA reads TGTGCCAGCACCCGGACAGGGGCCTTGCGGGGCTACACCTTC. Translation gives CASTRTGALRGYTF.

This clone has a single count. This chain joins TRBV2 and TRBJ2-5, with D tentatively TRBD1 (5 bases). Trimming took off 3 bases at V and 0 bases at J, with 8 bases between the two ends. There are 14 residues in the CDR3. Germline CDR1 reads SNHLY; CDR2 reads FYNNEI. The CDR3 bases are TGTGCCAGCAGTGAGACAGCGTACCAAGAGACCCAGTACTTC. Its translation is CASSETAYQETQYF.